Given below is one T cell receptor (beta chain) in context. Its target is not known. The sample comes from a study of T cell repertoires in cytomegalovirus infection. Study summary: Matching HLA type, along with CMV infection, was indicated by public TCR beta signatures. Findings of the study overall: CMV-specific TCR beta clonotypes restricted by HLA-C dominated the ex vivo response.

This CDR3 has 19 residues. V dropped 6 bases and J dropped 2; count of bases not matched to a gene: 17. TCRdb passed the reads through MiXCR, listing each CDR3 protein once. The data contain about 6,100 distinct CDR3 sequences, 50% to 60% of them seen just once; the ten biggest clones take up 80% to 90%. The sequenced sample was PBMCs, sequenced either directly or after in vitro stimulation (not recorded which). The chain joins TRBV12-3 or TRBV12-4 to TRBJ2-3; 10 nucleotides match TRBD2. This clonotype was sampled from a human donor in good health (CMV status not recorded). Some clones in this sample may be carry-over from other donors' samples. CDR3 amino acids: CASSLILPGTSENTDTQYF. The CDR3 DNA sequence: TGTGCCAGCAGCCTAATATTACCCGGGACTAGCGAGAACACAGATACGCAGTATTTT.